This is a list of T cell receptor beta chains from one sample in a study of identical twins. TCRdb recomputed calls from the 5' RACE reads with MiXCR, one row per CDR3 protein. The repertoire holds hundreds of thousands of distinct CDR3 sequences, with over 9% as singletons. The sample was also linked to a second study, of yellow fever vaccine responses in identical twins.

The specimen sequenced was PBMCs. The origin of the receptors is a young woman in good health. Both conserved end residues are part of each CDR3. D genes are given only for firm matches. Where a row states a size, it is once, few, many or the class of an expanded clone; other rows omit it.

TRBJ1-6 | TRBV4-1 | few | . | CASSQVAGWPLHF | TGCGCCAGCAGCCAAGTTGCCGGGTGGCCCCTCCACTTT
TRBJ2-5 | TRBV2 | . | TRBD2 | CASSEQLAGGETQYF | TGTGCCAGCAGTGAACAGCTAGCGGGAGGAGAGACCCAGTACTTC
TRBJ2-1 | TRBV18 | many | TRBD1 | CASSPRTGTGSYNEQFF | TGTGCCAGCTCACCAAGGACAGGGACGGGCTCCTACAATGAGCAGTTCTTC
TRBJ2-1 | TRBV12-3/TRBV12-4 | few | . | CASSLFGPRSGNEQFF | TGTGCCAGCAGTTTATTTGGCCCCCGCTCGGGCAATGAGCAGTTCTTC
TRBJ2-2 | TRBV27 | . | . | CASSPRSGRTGPGELFF | TGTGCCAGCAGTCCCCGGAGTGGACGGACCGGGCCGGGGGAGCTGTTTTTT
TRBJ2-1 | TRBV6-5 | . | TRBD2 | CASTYAGGYDNEQFF | TGTGCCAGCACTTACGCGGGAGGATACGACAATGAGCAGTTCTTC
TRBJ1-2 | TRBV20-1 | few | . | CSVIRTANYGYTF | TGCAGTGTTATTCGGACAGCTAACTATGGCTACACCTTC
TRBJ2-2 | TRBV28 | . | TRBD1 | CASSRRGRGRTGELFF | TGTGCCAGCAGCCGCCGCGGCAGGGGGCGTACCGGGGAGCTGTTTTTT
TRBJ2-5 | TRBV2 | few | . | CASSSTRGETQYF | TGTGCCAGCAGCTCCACCAGGGGAGAGACCCAGTACTTC
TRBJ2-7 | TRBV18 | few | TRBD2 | CASSLTSGRAEEQYF | TGTGCCAGCTCACTCACTAGCGGGAGGGCCGAAGAGCAGTACTTC
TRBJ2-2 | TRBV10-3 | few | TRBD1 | CATRNGAGGSTGELFF | TGTGCCACCCGTAACGGGGCAGGGGGCTCCACCGGGGAGCTGTTTTTT
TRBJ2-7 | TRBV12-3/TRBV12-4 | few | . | CASTQGGGEQYF | TGTGCCAGCACCCAAGGGGGGGGCGAGCAGTACTTC
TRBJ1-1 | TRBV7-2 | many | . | CASIITGMTEAFF | TGTGCCAGCATCATTACAGGGATGACTGAAGCTTTCTTT
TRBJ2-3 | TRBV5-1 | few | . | CASSLAEGWDTQYF | TGCGCCAGCAGCTTGGCCGAGGGCTGGGATACGCAGTATTTT
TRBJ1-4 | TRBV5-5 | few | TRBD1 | CASSSTGVWTNEKLFF | TGTGCCAGCAGCTCCACAGGGGTGTGGACTAATGAAAAACTGTTTTTT
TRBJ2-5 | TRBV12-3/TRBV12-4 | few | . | CASSLYRGAPETQYF | TGTGCCAGCAGTTTATATCGGGGGGCGCCGGAGACCCAGTACTTC
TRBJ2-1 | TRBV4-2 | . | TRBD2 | CASSQGTSGAQQFF | TGTGCCAGCAGCCAAGGGACTAGCGGCGCCCAGCAGTTCTTC
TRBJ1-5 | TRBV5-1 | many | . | CASSLGAGNSNQPQHF | TGCGCCAGCAGCTTGGGGGCGGGTAATAGCAATCAGCCCCAGCATTTT
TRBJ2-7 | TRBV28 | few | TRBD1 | CATNRGPTTEQYF | TGTGCCACCAACAGGGGGCCCACCACCGAGCAGTACTTC
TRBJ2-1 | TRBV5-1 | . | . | CASSLEPHRNSYNEQFF | TGCGCCAGCAGCTTGGAACCCCACAGGAACTCCTACAATGAGCAGTTCTTC
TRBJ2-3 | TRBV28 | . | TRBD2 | CASSSDRTSGGRTDTQYF | TGTGCCAGCAGTTCCGACAGGACTAGCGGGGGGCGCACAGATACGCAGTATTTT
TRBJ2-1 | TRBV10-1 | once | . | CASSNRVTRKPFF | TGCGCCAGCAGTAACAGGGTAACCCGAAAGCCGTTCTTC
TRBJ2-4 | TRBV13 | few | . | CASSLGRQTSGNIQYF | TGTGCCAGCAGCTTAGGTAGACAGACCTCAGGAAACATTCAGTACTTC
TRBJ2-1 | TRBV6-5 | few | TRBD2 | CASSYSDVLAGVRNEQFF | TGTGCCAGCAGTTACTCGGACGTGTTAGCGGGAGTGCGCAATGAGCAGTTCTTC
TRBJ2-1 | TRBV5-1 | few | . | CASSLTQKNEQFF | TGCGCCAGCAGCTTGACACAGAAGAATGAGCAGTTCTTC
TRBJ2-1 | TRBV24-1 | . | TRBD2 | CATSGEAGYNEQFF | TGTGCCACCAGCGGAGAAGCGGGGTACAATGAGCAGTTCTTC
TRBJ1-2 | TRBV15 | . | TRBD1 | CATSRARDSNYGYTF | TGTGCCACCAGCAGAGCCCGGGACAGCAACTATGGCTACACCTTC
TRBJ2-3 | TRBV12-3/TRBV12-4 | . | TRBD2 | CASSLALRSVALAGADTQYF | TGTGCCAGCAGTTTAGCGCTACGGTCCGTGGCTCTAGCGGGAGCAGATACGCAGTATTTT
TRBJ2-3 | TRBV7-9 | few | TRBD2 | CASSRSNGLAATDTQYF | TGTGCCAGCAGCAGAAGCAACGGACTAGCGGCCACAGATACGCAGTATTTT